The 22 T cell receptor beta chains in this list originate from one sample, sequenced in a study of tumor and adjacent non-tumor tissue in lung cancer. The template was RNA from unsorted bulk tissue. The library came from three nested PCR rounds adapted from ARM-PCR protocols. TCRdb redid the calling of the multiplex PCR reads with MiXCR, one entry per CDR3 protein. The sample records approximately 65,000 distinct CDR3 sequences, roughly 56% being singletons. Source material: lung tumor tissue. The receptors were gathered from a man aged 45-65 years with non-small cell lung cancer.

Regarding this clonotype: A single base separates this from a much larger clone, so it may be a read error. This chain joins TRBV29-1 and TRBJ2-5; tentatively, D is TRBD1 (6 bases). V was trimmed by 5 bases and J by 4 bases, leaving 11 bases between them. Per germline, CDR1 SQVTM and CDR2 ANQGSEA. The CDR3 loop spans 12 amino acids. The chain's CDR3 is CSVLGAIETQYF. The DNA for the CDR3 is TGCAGCGTTCTGGGGGCCATAGAGACCCAGTACTTC.

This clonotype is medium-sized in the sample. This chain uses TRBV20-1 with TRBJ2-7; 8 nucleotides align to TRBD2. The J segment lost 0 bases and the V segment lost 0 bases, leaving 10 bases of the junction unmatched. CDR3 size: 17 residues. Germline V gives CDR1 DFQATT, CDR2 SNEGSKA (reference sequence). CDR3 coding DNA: TGCAGTGCTAGAGATGCGGGGGGACCGACTGGCTCCTACGAGCAGTACTTC. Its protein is CSARDAGGPTGSYEQYF.

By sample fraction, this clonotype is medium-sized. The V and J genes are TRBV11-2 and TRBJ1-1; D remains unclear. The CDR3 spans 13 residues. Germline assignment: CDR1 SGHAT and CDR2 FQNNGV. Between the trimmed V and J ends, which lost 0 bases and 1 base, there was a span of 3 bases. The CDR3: CASSLEPNTEAFF. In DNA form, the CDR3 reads TGTGCCAGCAGCTTAGAGCCGAACACTGAAGCTTTCTTT. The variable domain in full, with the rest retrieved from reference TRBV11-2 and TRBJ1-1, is EAGVAQSPRYKIIEKRQSVAFWCNPISGHATLYWYQQILGQGPKLLIQFQNNGVVDDSQLPKDRFSAERLKGVDSTLKIQPAKLEDSAVYLCASSLEPNTEAFFGQGTRLTVV.

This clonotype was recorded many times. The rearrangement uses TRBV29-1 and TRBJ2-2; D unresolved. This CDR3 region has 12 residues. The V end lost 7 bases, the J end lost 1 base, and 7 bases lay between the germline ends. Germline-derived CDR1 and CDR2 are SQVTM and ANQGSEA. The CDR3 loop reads CSAYKNTGELFF. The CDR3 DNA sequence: TGCAGCGCTTATAAGAACACCGGGGAGCTGTTTTTT.

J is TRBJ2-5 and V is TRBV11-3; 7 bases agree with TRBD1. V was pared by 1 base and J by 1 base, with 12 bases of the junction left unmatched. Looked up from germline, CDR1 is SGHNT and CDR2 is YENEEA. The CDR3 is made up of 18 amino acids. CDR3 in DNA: TGTGCCAGCAGCTTAGTCGGTGGGCCCGGGACAGTCCAAGAGACCCAGTACTTC. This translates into CASSLVGGPGTVQETQYF.

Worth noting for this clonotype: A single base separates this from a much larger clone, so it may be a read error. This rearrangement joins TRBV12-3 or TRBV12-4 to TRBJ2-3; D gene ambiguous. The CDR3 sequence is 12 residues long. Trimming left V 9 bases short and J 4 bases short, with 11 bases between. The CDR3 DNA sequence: TGTGCCAGTAAGCCCGGTGCAGATACGCAGTATTTT. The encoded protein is CASKPGADTQYF.

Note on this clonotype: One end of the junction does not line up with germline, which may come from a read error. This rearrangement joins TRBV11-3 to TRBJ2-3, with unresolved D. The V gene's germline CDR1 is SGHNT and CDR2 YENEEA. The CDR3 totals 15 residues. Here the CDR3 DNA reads TGTGCCAGCAGCTCAGAAGGGCGGAACACATATACGCGGTATTTT. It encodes CASSSEGRNTYTRYF.

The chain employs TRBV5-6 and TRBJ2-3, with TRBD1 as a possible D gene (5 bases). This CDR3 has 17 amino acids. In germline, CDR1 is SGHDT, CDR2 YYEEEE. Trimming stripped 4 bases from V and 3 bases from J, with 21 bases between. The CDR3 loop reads CASSLSTGFQGTDTQYF. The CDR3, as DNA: TGTGCCAGCAGCCTCTCCACAGGTTTCCAGGGAACAGATACGCAGTATTTT.

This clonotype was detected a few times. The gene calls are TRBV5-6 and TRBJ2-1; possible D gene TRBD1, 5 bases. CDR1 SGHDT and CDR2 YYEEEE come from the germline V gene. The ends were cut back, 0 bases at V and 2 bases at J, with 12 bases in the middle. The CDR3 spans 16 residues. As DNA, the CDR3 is TGTGCCAGCAGCTTGGGGCAGGGAAACGCCTACAATGAGCAGTTCTTC. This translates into CASSLGQGNAYNEQFF.

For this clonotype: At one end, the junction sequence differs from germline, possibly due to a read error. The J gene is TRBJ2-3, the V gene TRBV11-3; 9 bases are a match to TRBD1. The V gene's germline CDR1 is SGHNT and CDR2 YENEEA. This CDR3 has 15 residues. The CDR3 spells CASGAGQGRTDTQYF. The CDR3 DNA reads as TGTGCCAGCGGCGCAGGACAGGGGCGCACAGATACGCAATATTTT.

The CDR3 is CASTPGSRTDVQYF. CDR3 nucleotides: TGTGCCAGCACCCCCGGCAGTCGCACAGATGTGCAGTATTTT. The chain links TRBV6-6 to TRBJ2-3; no firm D call. Trimming pared 7 bases from V and 11 bases from J, leaving 22 bases between. The CDR3 totals 14 residues. Germline-derived CDR1 and CDR2 are MNHNY and SVGAGI (reference sequence).

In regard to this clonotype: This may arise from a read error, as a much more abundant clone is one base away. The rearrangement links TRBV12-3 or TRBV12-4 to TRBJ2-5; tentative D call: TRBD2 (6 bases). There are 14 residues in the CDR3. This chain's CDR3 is CASRSGLYQETQNF. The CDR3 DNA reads TGTGCCAGCAGAAGCGGGTTGTACCAAGAGACCCAGAACTTC.

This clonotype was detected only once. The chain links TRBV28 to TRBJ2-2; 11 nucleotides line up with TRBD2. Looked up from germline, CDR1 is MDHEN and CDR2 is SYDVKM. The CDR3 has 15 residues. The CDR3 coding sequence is TGTGCAAGAAGCGAACTAGCGGGAGTTGCCGGGGAGCTGTTTTTT. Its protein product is CARSELAGVAGELFF.

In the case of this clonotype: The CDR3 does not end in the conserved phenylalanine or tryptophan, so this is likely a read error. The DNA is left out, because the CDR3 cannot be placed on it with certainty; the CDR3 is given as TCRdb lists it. CDR3 region: CANSNGGGPEDEQSS. V gene TRBV10-3 combines with J gene TRBJ2-1; the table's TRBD2 call for D was not verified on the DNA. The CDR3 adds up to 15 amino acids, both ends counted. Germline CDR1 and CDR2: ENHRY and SYGVKD.

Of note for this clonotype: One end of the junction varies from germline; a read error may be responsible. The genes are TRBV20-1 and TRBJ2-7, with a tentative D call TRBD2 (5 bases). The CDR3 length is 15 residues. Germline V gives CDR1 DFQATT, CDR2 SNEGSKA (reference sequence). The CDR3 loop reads CSARPHAGRSHKQYF. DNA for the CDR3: TGTAGTGCTAGACCTCATGCGGGCAGGAGCCACAAGCAGTACTTC.

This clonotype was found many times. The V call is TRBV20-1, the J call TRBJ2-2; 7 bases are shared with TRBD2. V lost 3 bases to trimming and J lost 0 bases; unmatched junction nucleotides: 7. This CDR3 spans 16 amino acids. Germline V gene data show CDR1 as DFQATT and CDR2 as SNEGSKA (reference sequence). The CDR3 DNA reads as TGCAGTGCTAGTGTCGGGGGGAGCGCGAACACCGGGGAGCTGTTTTTT. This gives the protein CSASVGGSANTGELFF.

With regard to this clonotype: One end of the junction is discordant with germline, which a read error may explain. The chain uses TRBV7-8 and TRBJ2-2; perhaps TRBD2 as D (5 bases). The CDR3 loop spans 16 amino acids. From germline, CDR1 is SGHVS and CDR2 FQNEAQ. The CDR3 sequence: CASSLSIGSNTGKLFF. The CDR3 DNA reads TGTGCCAGCAGCTTATCCATAGGCTCGAACACCGGGAAGCTGTTTTTT.

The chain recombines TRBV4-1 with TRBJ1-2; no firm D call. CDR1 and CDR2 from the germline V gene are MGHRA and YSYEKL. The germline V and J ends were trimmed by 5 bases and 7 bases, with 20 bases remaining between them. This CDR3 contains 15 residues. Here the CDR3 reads CASSYDWEGRIGYTF. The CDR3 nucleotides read TGCGCCAGCAGCTATGATTGGGAGGGTAGGATTGGCTACACCTTC.

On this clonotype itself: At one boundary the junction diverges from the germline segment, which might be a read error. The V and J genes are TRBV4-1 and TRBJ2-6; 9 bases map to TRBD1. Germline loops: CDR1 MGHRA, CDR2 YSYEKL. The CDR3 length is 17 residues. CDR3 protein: CASSLGTGNSGANILTF. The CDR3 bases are TGCGCCAGCAGCCTCGGGACAGGGAATTCTGGGGCCAACATCCTGACTTTC.

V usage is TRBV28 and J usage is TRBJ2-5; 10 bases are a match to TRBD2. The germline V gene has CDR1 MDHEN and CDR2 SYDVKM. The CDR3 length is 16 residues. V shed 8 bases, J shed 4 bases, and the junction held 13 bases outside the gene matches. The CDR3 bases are TGTGCCAGCGGTATATCCTTAGCGGGAGGAGGAGAGACCCAGTACTTC. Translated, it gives CASGISLAGGGETQYF.

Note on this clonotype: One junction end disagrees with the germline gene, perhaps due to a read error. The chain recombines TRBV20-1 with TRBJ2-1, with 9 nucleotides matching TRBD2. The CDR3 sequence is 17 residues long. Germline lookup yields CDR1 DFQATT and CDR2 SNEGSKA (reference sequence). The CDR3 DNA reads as TGCAGTGCTATCGGAAGTAGCGGGAGCATCTCGTACAATGAGCAGTCCTTC. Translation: CSAIGSSGSISYNEQSF.

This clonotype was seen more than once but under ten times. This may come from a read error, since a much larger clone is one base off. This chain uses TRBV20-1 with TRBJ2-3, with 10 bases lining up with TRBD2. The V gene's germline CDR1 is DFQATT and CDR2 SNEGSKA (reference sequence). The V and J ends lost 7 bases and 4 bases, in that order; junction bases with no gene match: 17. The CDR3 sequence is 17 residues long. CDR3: CSVRGSGRASFPDTQYF. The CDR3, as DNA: TGCAGTGTTAGGGGAAGCGGGAGGGCCTCGTTTCCAGATACGCAGTATTTT.